This T cell receptor (beta chain) is from a study of cytomegalovirus exposure and HLA in healthy donors. Whole-study results and caveats: Within an earlier analysis, most TCR beta V segments proved productive either about 90% or about 30% of the time. Accounts indicate the classifier identified cytomegalovirus status with strong specificity and sensitivity.

The PCR was carried out with 60 Vbeta primers and 13 Jbeta primers. Sequencing was performed with immunoSEQ multiplex PCR; in TCRdb, only in-frame clones are kept and a portion is missing. Counted here are 150,000 to 200,000 clones, 70% to 80% occurring once; the ten biggest clones make up roughly 1.5%. At least ten counts were recorded for this clone. Its antigen is undetermined. The receptor was derived from a woman in her forties or fifties in good health and CMV-seronegative. Sequencing was carried out using PBMCs.

DNA of the CDR3: TGCGCCAGCAGCCAGAAGGGGGCGGACAGCCGTGAAGCTTTCTTT. This encodes CASSQKGADSREAFF. V is TRBV4-1 and J is TRBJ1-1; 7 bases align to TRBD1. This CDR3 comprises 15 residues. Germline assignment: CDR1 MGHRA and CDR2 YSYEKL. V lost 3 bases to trimming and J lost 7 bases; unmatched junction nucleotides: 11.